The rows below give T cell receptor beta chains drawn from one sample of a study of Ad26.COV2.S vaccination and SARS-CoV-2 variants. The assay was immunoSEQ multiplex PCR, and TCRdb's table has in-frame clones only and misses some. The sample shows approximately 340,000 clones, roughly nine tenths of them seen only once. Sequences were derived from peripheral blood, sampled after recovery from COVID-19. The source is a human donor who had recovered from COVID-19. Both conserved end residues are part of each CDR3. D genes are given only for firm matches. Size values are once, few and many counts, or a class for expanded clones, and some rows have none.

V gene: TRBV7-9
D gene: -
J gene: TRBJ1-1
clone size: once
CDR3 protein: CASSSDRAGVTEAFF
CDR3 DNA: TGTGCCAGCAGCTCCGATCGGGCGGGAGTCACTGAAGCTTTCTTT

V gene: TRBV15
D gene: TRBD1
J gene: TRBJ2-4
clone size: -
CDR3 protein: CATSTPQGAGDIQYF
CDR3 DNA: TGTGCCACCAGCACCCCTCAGGGGGCAGGGGACATTCAGTACTTC

V gene: TRBV27
D gene: TRBD1
J gene: TRBJ2-1
clone size: once
CDR3 protein: CASSFGGDRVVREQFF
CDR3 DNA: TGTGCCAGCAGTTTTGGGGGGGACAGGGTGGTGCGAGAGCAGTTCTTC

V gene: TRBV6-5
D gene: -
J gene: TRBJ1-2
clone size: -
CDR3 protein: CASSYGTAKMGYTF
CDR3 DNA: TGTGCCAGCAGTTACGGGACGGCTAAGATGGGCTACACCTTC

V gene: TRBV2
D gene: -
J gene: TRBJ2-5
clone size: -
CDR3 protein: CATSYQETQYF
CDR3 DNA: TGTGCGACTTCCTACCAAGAGACCCAGTACTTC

V gene: TRBV12-5
D gene: TRBD2
J gene: TRBJ2-5
clone size: -
CDR3 protein: CASGLVVAGDQETQYF
CDR3 DNA: TGTGCTAGTGGTTTGGTAGTCGCGGGGGACCAAGAGACCCAGTACTTC

V gene: TRBV10-3
D gene: -
J gene: TRBJ1-2
clone size: -
CDR3 protein: CAISDRQSGYTF
CDR3 DNA: TGTGCCATCAGTGATCGGCAAAGTGGCTACACCTTC

V gene: TRBV18
D gene: TRBD1
J gene: TRBJ1-5
clone size: -
CDR3 protein: CASSPGQGGNQPQHF
CDR3 DNA: TGTGCCAGCTCACCAGGACAGGGGGGAAATCAGCCCCAGCATTTT

V gene: TRBV7-6
D gene: -
J gene: TRBJ2-5
clone size: -
CDR3 protein: CASSLVLPPVGETQYF
CDR3 DNA: TGTGCCAGCAGCTTAGTCCTACCCCCCGTTGGAGAGACCCAGTACTTC

V gene: TRBV2
D gene: TRBD1
J gene: TRBJ2-7
clone size: -
CDR3 protein: CASSRQGAYEQYF
CDR3 DNA: TGTGCCAGCAGTCGACAGGGGGCCTACGAGCAGTACTTC

V gene: TRBV9
D gene: -
J gene: TRBJ2-7
clone size: -
CDR3 protein: CASSGRDGSSYEQYF
CDR3 DNA: TGTGCCAGCAGCGGACGGGATGGAAGCTCCTACGAGCAGTACTTC

V gene: TRBV18
D gene: -
J gene: TRBJ1-1
clone size: once
CDR3 protein: CASSPYGLYEAFF
CDR3 DNA: TGTGCCAGCTCACCTTATGGGCTCTACGAAGCTTTCTTT

V gene: TRBV4-1
D gene: -
J gene: TRBJ2-5
clone size: few
CDR3 protein: CASSQSTRDAQTQYF
CDR3 DNA: TGCGCCAGCAGCCAATCCACCCGGGACGCTCAGACCCAGTACTTC

V gene: TRBV20-1
D gene: -
J gene: TRBJ2-3
clone size: once
CDR3 protein: CSAKSPQYF
CDR3 DNA: TGCAGTGCTAAAAGTCCGCAGTATTTT

V gene: TRBV10-1
D gene: -
J gene: TRBJ2-3
clone size: -
CDR3 protein: CASSDPRGTDTQYF
CDR3 DNA: TGCGCCAGCAGTGATCCTCGGGGGACAGATACGCAGTATTTT

V gene: TRBV30
D gene: -
J gene: TRBJ1-5
clone size: -
CDR3 protein: CDTPPGSGNQPQHF
CDR3 DNA: TGTGATACCCCTCCCGGCAGTGGCAATCAGCCCCAGCATTTT

V gene: TRBV5-1
D gene: -
J gene: TRBJ1-1
clone size: -
CDR3 protein: CASRGQGGSVSKGAFF
CDR3 DNA: TGCGCCAGCAGGGGCCAGGGAGGCTCTGTGTCGAAGGGGGCTTTCTTT

V gene: TRBV7-6
D gene: -
J gene: TRBJ2-2
clone size: -
CDR3 protein: CASSLVEDSGTGELFF
CDR3 DNA: TGTGCCAGCAGCTTAGTGGAGGATTCGGGCACCGGGGAGCTGTTTTTT

V gene: TRBV10-3
D gene: -
J gene: TRBJ2-3
clone size: -
CDR3 protein: CAISELWTSGGGTDTQYF
CDR3 DNA: TGTGCCATCAGTGAGTTATGGACTTCGGGGGGCGGCACAGATACGCAGTATTTT

V gene: TRBV9
D gene: -
J gene: TRBJ2-2
clone size: -
CDR3 protein: CASSVQHRASGTGELFF
CDR3 DNA: TGTGCCAGCAGCGTACAACACCGGGCCTCGGGCACCGGGGAGCTGTTTTTT

V gene: TRBV19
D gene: -
J gene: TRBJ2-7
clone size: -
CDR3 protein: CASSIGGLASYEQYF
CDR3 DNA: TGTGCCAGTAGTATAGGGGGACTCGCATCCTACGAGCAGTACTTC

V gene: TRBV18
D gene: -
J gene: TRBJ1-1
clone size: -
CDR3 protein: CASSPMGGQNTEAFF
CDR3 DNA: TGTGCCAGCTCACCTATGGGCGGCCAGAACACTGAAGCTTTCTTT

V gene: TRBV10-1
D gene: -
J gene: TRBJ2-7
clone size: few
CDR3 protein: CASSEAPSYEQYF
CDR3 DNA: TGCGCCAGCAGTGAAGCCCCCTCCTACGAGCAGTACTTC

V gene: TRBV3-1/TRBV3-2
D gene: -
J gene: TRBJ2-2
clone size: -
CDR3 protein: CASSQLTHTGELFF
CDR3 DNA: TGTGCCAGCAGCCAACTAACTCACACCGGGGAGCTGTTTTTT

V gene: TRBV7-9
D gene: -
J gene: TRBJ2-2
clone size: -
CDR3 protein: CASSLDGATGELFF
CDR3 DNA: TGTGCCAGCAGCTTAGACGGGGCCACCGGGGAGCTGTTTTTT

V gene: TRBV2
D gene: TRBD1
J gene: TRBJ1-6
clone size: -
CDR3 protein: CASSPGDRPLHF
CDR3 DNA: TGTGCCAGCAGTCCTGGGGACAGACCCCTCCACTTT

V gene: TRBV11-2
D gene: -
J gene: TRBJ2-2
clone size: -
CDR3 protein: CASSYRVLGGELFF
CDR3 DNA: TGTGCCAGCAGCTACAGGGTCCTTGGCGGGGAGCTGTTTTTT

V gene: TRBV19
D gene: -
J gene: TRBJ1-4
clone size: -
CDR3 protein: CASSTGSNEKLFF
CDR3 DNA: TGTGCCAGTAGCACAGGGTCTAATGAAAAACTGTTTTTT

V gene: TRBV10-3
D gene: -
J gene: TRBJ1-1
clone size: -
CDR3 protein: CAISGHSLEGYTEAFF
CDR3 DNA: TGTGCCATCAGTGGCCACTCCCTCGAGGGATACACTGAAGCTTTCTTT

V gene: TRBV19
D gene: -
J gene: TRBJ2-7
clone size: -
CDR3 protein: CASRTSHEQYF
CDR3 DNA: TGTGCCAGTAGGACGAGCCACGAGCAGTACTTC

V gene: TRBV5-1
D gene: -
J gene: TRBJ2-3
clone size: -
CDR3 protein: CASSRTERSTDTQYF
CDR3 DNA: TGCGCCAGCAGCCGGACAGAGAGGAGCACAGATACGCAGTATTTT

V gene: TRBV9
D gene: -
J gene: TRBJ1-3
clone size: -
CDR3 protein: CASSDPRGTDKVDGGNTIYF
CDR3 DNA: TGTGCCAGCAGCGACCCTCGGGGGACGGACAAAGTTGACGGCGGAAACACCATATATTTT

V gene: TRBV5-1
D gene: -
J gene: TRBJ2-4
clone size: -
CDR3 protein: CASSLSVGASNIQYF
CDR3 DNA: TGCGCCAGCAGCTTGTCTGTGGGGGCCTCAAACATTCAGTACTTC

V gene: TRBV7-6
D gene: TRBD2
J gene: TRBJ2-3
clone size: -
CDR3 protein: CASSLSGGARDTQYF
CDR3 DNA: TGTGCCAGCAGCTTGAGCGGGGGGGCCAGGGATACGCAGTATTTT

V gene: TRBV29-1
D gene: -
J gene: TRBJ2-7
clone size: -
CDR3 protein: CSVLQGRRDEQYF
CDR3 DNA: TGCAGCGTATTACAGGGGCGGAGGGACGAGCAGTACTTC

V gene: TRBV7-2
D gene: TRBD1
J gene: TRBJ1-6
clone size: -
CDR3 protein: CASSGDREPSLVSPLHF
CDR3 DNA: TGTGCCAGCAGCGGGGACAGGGAGCCCTCTTTAGTGTCACCCCTCCACTTT

V gene: TRBV4-2
D gene: -
J gene: TRBJ1-1
clone size: -
CDR3 protein: CASSQVLRATEAFF
CDR3 DNA: TGTGCCAGCAGCCAAGTTTTAAGGGCCACTGAAGCTTTCTTT

V gene: TRBV15
D gene: -
J gene: TRBJ1-3
clone size: -
CDR3 protein: CATSRDPYGSSGNTIYF
CDR3 DNA: TGTGCCACCAGCAGAGATCCCTACGGAAGCTCTGGAAACACCATATATTTT

V gene: TRBV10-1
D gene: -
J gene: TRBJ1-5
clone size: -
CDR3 protein: CASSESAGDNQPQHF
CDR3 DNA: TGCGCCAGCAGTGAGTCGGCCGGAGACAATCAGCCCCAGCATTTT

V gene: TRBV19
D gene: -
J gene: TRBJ2-1
clone size: -
CDR3 protein: CASSGADRREQFF
CDR3 DNA: TGTGCCAGTAGCGGGGCCGACCGCCGGGAGCAGTTCTTC

V gene: TRBV7-9
D gene: -
J gene: TRBJ2-5
clone size: -
CDR3 protein: CASSFGGRETQYF
CDR3 DNA: TGTGCCAGCAGCTTTGGGGGGAGGGAGACCCAGTACTTC